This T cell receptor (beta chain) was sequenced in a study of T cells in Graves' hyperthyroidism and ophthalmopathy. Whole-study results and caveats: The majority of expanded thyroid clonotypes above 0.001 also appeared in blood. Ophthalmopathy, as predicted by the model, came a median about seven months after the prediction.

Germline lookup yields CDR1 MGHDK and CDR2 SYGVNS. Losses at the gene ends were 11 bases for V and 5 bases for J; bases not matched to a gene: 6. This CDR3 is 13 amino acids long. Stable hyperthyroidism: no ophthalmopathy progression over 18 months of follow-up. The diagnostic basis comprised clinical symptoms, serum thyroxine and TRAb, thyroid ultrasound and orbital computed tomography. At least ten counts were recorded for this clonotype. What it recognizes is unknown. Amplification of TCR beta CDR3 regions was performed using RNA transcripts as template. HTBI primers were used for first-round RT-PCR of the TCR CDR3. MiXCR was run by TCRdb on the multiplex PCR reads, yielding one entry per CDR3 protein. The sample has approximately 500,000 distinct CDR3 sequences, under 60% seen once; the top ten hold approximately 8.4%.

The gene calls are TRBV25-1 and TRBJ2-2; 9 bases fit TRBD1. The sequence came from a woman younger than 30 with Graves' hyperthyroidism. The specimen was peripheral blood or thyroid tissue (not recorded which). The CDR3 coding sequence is TGTGCCTCCGGGACAGGGCCAACCGGGGAGCTGTTTTTT. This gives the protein CASGTGPTGELFF.